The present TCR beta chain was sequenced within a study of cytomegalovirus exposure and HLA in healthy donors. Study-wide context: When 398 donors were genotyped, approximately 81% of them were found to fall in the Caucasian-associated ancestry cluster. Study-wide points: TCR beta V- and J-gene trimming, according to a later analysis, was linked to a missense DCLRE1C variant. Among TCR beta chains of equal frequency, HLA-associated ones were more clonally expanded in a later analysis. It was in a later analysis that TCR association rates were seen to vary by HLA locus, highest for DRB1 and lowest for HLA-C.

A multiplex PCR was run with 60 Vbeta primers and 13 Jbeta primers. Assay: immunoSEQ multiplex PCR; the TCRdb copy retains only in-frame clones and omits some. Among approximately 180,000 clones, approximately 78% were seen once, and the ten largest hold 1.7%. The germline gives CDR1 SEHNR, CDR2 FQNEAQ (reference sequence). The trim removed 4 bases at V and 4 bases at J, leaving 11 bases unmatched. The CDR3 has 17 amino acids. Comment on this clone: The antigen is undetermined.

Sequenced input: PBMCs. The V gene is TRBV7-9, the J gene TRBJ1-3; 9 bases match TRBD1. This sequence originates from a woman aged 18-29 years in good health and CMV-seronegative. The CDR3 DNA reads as TGTGCCAGCAGCTCAAACCGGGACAGGGAGCCGGGAAACACCATATATTTT. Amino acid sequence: CASSSNRDREPGNTIYF.